Included here is one TCR beta chain sequence, with context. Between the trimmed V and J ends, which lost 1 base and 1 base, there was a span of 16 bases. Germline V gene data show CDR1 as SGHAT and CDR2 as FQNNGV. The CDR3 runs to 17 residues. The time point denotes: peripheral blood 6 weeks after treatment start. The sample belongs to a study of PD-L1 blockade in urothelial cancer. The overall study: Prior chemotherapy ranged from 0 to 3 regimens per patient. Analysis of blood occurred 3 weeks (second dose) and 6 weeks after treatment start.

The investigators introduced synthetic TCR analog templates into each PCR as spikes. Clones were read by immunoSEQ multiplex PCR, and TCRdb kept only the in-frame ones, dropping some. The sample consists of fewer than 90,000 clones, 85% to 95% of them appearing once. The rearrangement joins TRBV11-2 to TRBJ1-1; TRBD1 is a possible D gene (5 bases). The sequence derives from a woman aged 80 or over with urothelial cancer. Sequencing was performed on PBMCs, taken around atezolizumab (anti-PD-L1) treatment. The CDR3 loop reads CASSLAARGYENTEAFF. CDR3 DNA: TGTGCCAGCAGCTTAGCGGCACGGGGGTACGAGAACACTGAAGCTTTCTTT.